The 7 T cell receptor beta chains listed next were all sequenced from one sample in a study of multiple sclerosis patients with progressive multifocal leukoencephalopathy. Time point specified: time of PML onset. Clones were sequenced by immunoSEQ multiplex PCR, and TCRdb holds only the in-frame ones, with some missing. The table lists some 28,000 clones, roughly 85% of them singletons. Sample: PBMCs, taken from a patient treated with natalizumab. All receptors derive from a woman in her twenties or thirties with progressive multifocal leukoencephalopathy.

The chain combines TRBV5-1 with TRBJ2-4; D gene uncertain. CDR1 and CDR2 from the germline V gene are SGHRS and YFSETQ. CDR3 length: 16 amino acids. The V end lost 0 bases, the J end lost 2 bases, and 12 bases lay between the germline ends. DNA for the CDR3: TGCGCCAGCAGCTTGGTCCATTCCCCTTCCAAAAACATTCAGTACTTC. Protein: CASSLVHSPSKNIQYF.

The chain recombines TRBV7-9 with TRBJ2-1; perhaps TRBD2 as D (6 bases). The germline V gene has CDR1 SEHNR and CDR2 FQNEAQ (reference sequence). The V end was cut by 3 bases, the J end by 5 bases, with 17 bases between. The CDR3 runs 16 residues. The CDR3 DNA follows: TGTGCCAGCAGCTTGGCCGGGGCAGGAGGGGACAATGAGCAGTTCTTC. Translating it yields CASSLAGAGGDNEQFF. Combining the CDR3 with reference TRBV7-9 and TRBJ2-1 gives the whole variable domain DTGVSQNPRHKITKRGQNVTFRCDPISEHNRLYWYRQTLGQGPEFLTYFQNEAQLEKSRLLSDRFSAERPKGSFSTLEIQRTEQGDSAMYLCASSLAGAGGDNEQFFGPGTRLTVL.

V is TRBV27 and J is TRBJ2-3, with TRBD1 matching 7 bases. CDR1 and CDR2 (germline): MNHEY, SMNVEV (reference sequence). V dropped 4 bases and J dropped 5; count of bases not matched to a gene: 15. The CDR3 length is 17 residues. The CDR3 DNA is TGTGCCAGCAGTTCCAGAATAACAGGGGCGGCTAGAGATACGCAGTATTTT. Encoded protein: CASSSRITGAARDTQYF.

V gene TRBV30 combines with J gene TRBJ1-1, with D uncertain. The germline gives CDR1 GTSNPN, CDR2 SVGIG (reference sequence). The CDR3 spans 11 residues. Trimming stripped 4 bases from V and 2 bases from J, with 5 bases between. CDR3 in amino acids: CAWTVNTEAFF. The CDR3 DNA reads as TGTGCCTGGACCGTAAACACTGAAGCTTTCTTT.

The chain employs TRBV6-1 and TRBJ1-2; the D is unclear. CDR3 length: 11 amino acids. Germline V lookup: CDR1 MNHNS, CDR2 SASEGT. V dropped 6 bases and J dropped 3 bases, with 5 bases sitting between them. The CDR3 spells CASRQDYGYTF. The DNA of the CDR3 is TGTGCCAGCAGACAAGACTATGGCTACACCTTC.

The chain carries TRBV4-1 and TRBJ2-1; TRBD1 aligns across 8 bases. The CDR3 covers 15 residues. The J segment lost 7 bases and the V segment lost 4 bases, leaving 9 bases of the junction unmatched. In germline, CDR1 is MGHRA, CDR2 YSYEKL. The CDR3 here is CASSRGQGAWNEQFF. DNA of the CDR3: TGCGCCAGCAGCCGCGGGCAGGGGGCTTGGAATGAGCAGTTCTTC.

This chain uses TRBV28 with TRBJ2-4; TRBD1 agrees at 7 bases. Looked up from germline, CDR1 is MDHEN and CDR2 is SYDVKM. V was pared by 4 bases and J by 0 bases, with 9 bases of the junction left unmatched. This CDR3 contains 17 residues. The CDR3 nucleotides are TGTGCCAGCAGTTGGGATGCCGGGACAGTAGCCAAAAACATTCAGTACTTC. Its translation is CASSWDAGTVAKNIQYF.